These T cell receptor beta chains were read from a single sample in a study of T cells in Graves' hyperthyroidism and ophthalmopathy. TCRdb redid the calling of the multiplex PCR reads with MiXCR, one entry per CDR3 protein. Among about 560,000 distinct CDR3 sequences, about a sixth were seen once, and the ten largest hold approximately 20%. The source material was blood. These TCRs come from a woman younger than 35 with Graves' hyperthyroidism. CDR3s include the opening cysteine and the closing phenylalanine or tryptophan. D genes are given only for firm matches. Clone size is given for some rows only: seen once, a few or many times, or a class if the clone is expanded.

clone_size: -; d_call: TRBD2; v_call: TRBV12-3/TRBV12-4; j_call: TRBJ2-3; cdr3_aa: CASGAGGKPDTQYF; cdr3_nt: TGTGCCAGCGGGGCGGGGGGGAAACCAGATACGCAGTATTTT
clone_size: -; d_call: TRBD2; v_call: TRBV12-3/TRBV12-4; j_call: TRBJ2-1; cdr3_aa: CASSLSQRDAQFF; cdr3_nt: TGTGCCAGCAGTTTGTCCCAGCGGGATGCCCAGTTCTTC
clone_size: few; d_call: -; v_call: TRBV5-1; j_call: TRBJ1-1; cdr3_aa: CASSLTGRETEAFF; cdr3_nt: TGCGCCAGCAGCTTGACAGGGAGGGAAACTGAAGCTTTCTTT
clone_size: -; d_call: -; v_call: TRBV10-1; j_call: TRBJ2-1; cdr3_aa: CASSESGGRRNEQFF; cdr3_nt: TGCGCCAGCAGTGAGTCAGGGGGGCGCAGGAATGAGCAGTTCTTC
clone_size: -; d_call: -; v_call: TRBV6-1; j_call: TRBJ1-4; cdr3_aa: CASSSDTGEKLFF; cdr3_nt: TGTGCCAGCAGCTCTGACACGGGAGAAAAACTGTTTTTT
clone_size: few; d_call: -; v_call: TRBV6-1; j_call: TRBJ2-1; cdr3_aa: CASMRDRNEQFF; cdr3_nt: TGTGCCAGCATGAGGGACCGCAATGAGCAGTTCTTC
clone_size: few; d_call: TRBD2; v_call: TRBV5-1; j_call: TRBJ2-7; cdr3_aa: CASSSPGLANEQYF; cdr3_nt: TGCGCCAGCAGCTCCCCGGGACTAGCAAACGAGCAGTACTTC
clone_size: few; d_call: TRBD2; v_call: TRBV12-3/TRBV12-4; j_call: TRBJ2-7; cdr3_aa: CASSFRAGGTYEQYF; cdr3_nt: TGTGCCAGCAGTTTCAGAGCGGGAGGTACCTACGAGCAGTACTTC
clone_size: many; d_call: -; v_call: TRBV28; j_call: TRBJ2-7; cdr3_aa: CASSTSRTPPYEQYF; cdr3_nt: TGTGCCAGCAGTACCTCTAGGACCCCACCCTACGAGCAGTACTTC
clone_size: many; d_call: -; v_call: TRBV30; j_call: TRBJ2-2; cdr3_aa: CAWSVSYTGELFF; cdr3_nt: TGTGCCTGGAGTGTATCTTACACCGGGGAGCTGTTTTTT
clone_size: many; d_call: TRBD2; v_call: TRBV12-5; j_call: TRBJ2-2; cdr3_aa: CASGLVLGTSGGELFF; cdr3_nt: TGTGCTAGTGGTTTGGTACTAGGGACTAGCGGCGGGGAGCTGTTTTTT
clone_size: -; d_call: -; v_call: TRBV19; j_call: TRBJ1-1; cdr3_aa: CASSAKGRTEAFF; cdr3_nt: TGTGCCAGTAGTGCTAAAGGGAGGACTGAAGCTTTCTTT
clone_size: -; d_call: -; v_call: TRBV9; j_call: TRBJ1-2; cdr3_aa: CASSPPRGARGYTF; cdr3_nt: TGTGCCAGCAGCCCTCCTAGGGGGGCGCGAGGCTACACCTTC
clone_size: -; d_call: -; v_call: TRBV19; j_call: TRBJ1-2; cdr3_aa: CAQTGPFLVNYGYTF; cdr3_nt: TGTGCCCAGACTGGCCCTTTTTTGGTCAACTATGGCTACACCTTC
clone_size: -; d_call: -; v_call: TRBV19; j_call: TRBJ1-1; cdr3_aa: CASTTRSVNTEAFF; cdr3_nt: TGTGCCAGCACAACGAGGTCCGTGAACACTGAAGCTTTCTTT
clone_size: few; d_call: -; v_call: TRBV9; j_call: TRBJ1-4; cdr3_aa: CASSVGAREGEKLFF; cdr3_nt: TGTGCCAGCAGCGTAGGAGCCAGGGAGGGGGAAAAACTGTTTTTT
clone_size: many; d_call: -; v_call: TRBV11-2; j_call: TRBJ2-7; cdr3_aa: CASSLIGQDEQYF; cdr3_nt: TGTGCCAGCAGCTTAATCGGGCAGGACGAGCAGTACTTC
clone_size: -; d_call: TRBD2; v_call: TRBV20-1; j_call: TRBJ2-4; cdr3_aa: CSASLAGLLAKNIQYF; cdr3_nt: TGCAGTGCTAGCCTAGCGGGGTTACTAGCCAAAAACATTCAGTACTTC
clone_size: -; d_call: -; v_call: TRBV10-3; j_call: TRBJ2-5; cdr3_aa: CAISPMGVGVQETQYF; cdr3_nt: TGTGCCATCAGCCCGATGGGCGTTGGGGTCCAAGAGACCCAGTACTTC
clone_size: -; d_call: -; v_call: TRBV19; j_call: TRBJ1-5; cdr3_aa: CASSGGANDQPQHF; cdr3_nt: TGTGCCAGTAGTGGGGGGGCCAACGATCAGCCCCAGCATTTT
clone_size: few; d_call: -; v_call: TRBV7-9; j_call: TRBJ2-3; cdr3_aa: CASSLQRPTSTDTQYF; cdr3_nt: TGTGCCAGCAGCTTACAGCGCCCTACTAGCACAGATACGCAGTATTTT
clone_size: many; d_call: -; v_call: TRBV12-3/TRBV12-4; j_call: TRBJ1-1; cdr3_aa: CASSLIRETEAFF; cdr3_nt: TGTGCCAGCAGTTTAATCAGGGAGACTGAAGCTTTCTTT
clone_size: few; d_call: -; v_call: TRBV5-5; j_call: TRBJ1-5; cdr3_aa: CASSFSSSNQPQHF; cdr3_nt: TGTGCCAGCAGCTTTAGTTCTAGCAATCAGCCCCAGCATTTT
clone_size: few; d_call: TRBD1; v_call: TRBV12-3/TRBV12-4; j_call: TRBJ1-1; cdr3_aa: CASTAWTGGFEAFF; cdr3_nt: TGTGCCAGCACGGCGTGGACAGGGGGTTTTGAAGCTTTCTTT
clone_size: -; d_call: -; v_call: TRBV5-1; j_call: TRBJ1-2; cdr3_aa: CASSLSLRAVSNYGYTF; cdr3_nt: TGCGCCAGCAGCTTGTCGCTTCGGGCAGTCTCTAACTATGGCTACACCTTC
clone_size: few; d_call: -; v_call: TRBV28; j_call: TRBJ2-1; cdr3_aa: CASSYLEAKSYNEQFF; cdr3_nt: TGTGCCAGCAGTTACCTAGAGGCGAAATCCTACAATGAGCAGTTCTTC
clone_size: -; d_call: -; v_call: TRBV2; j_call: TRBJ2-7; cdr3_aa: CASRPPPGTGLVEQYF; cdr3_nt: TGTGCCAGCAGACCACCCCCCGGAACGGGTCTGGTCGAGCAGTACTTC
clone_size: -; d_call: TRBD2; v_call: TRBV6-1; j_call: TRBJ2-3; cdr3_aa: CATQGLAGGTDTQYF; cdr3_nt: TGTGCCACCCAAGGACTAGCGGGAGGCACAGATACGCAGTATTTT
clone_size: many; d_call: TRBD2; v_call: TRBV20-1; j_call: TRBJ2-5; cdr3_aa: CSARVTGGPLETQYF; cdr3_nt: TGCAGTGCTAGAGTCACGGGGGGGCCGTTAGAGACCCAGTACTTC
clone_size: many; d_call: TRBD1; v_call: TRBV4-1; j_call: TRBJ2-1; cdr3_aa: CASSHLDPRQGADEQFF; cdr3_nt: TGCGCCAGCAGCCACCTCGATCCGCGACAGGGGGCAGATGAGCAGTTCTTC
clone_size: many; d_call: -; v_call: TRBV24-1; j_call: TRBJ1-2; cdr3_aa: CATSDLQGSGYTF; cdr3_nt: TGTGCCACCAGTGATTTGCAGGGCAGTGGCTACACCTTC
clone_size: many; d_call: -; v_call: TRBV5-1; j_call: TRBJ2-7; cdr3_aa: CASSLVGGGSYEQYF; cdr3_nt: TGCGCCAGCAGCTTGGTGGGGGGAGGCTCCTACGAGCAGTACTTC
clone_size: many; d_call: -; v_call: TRBV20-1; j_call: TRBJ2-1; cdr3_aa: CSPAGGVSYNEQFF; cdr3_nt: TGCAGCCCGGCGGGCGGGGTCTCCTACAATGAGCAGTTCTTC
clone_size: few; d_call: TRBD2; v_call: TRBV7-9; j_call: TRBJ2-2; cdr3_aa: CASSYLTSGSSREHLRGLFF; cdr3_nt: TGTGCCAGCAGCTACCTGACTAGCGGGTCCTCCCGCGAACACCTTCGGGGGCTGTTTTTT
clone_size: few; d_call: TRBD1; v_call: TRBV11-2; j_call: TRBJ1-3; cdr3_aa: CASSPRTGAGNTIYF; cdr3_nt: TGTGCCAGCAGCCCCCGGACAGGGGCTGGAAACACCATATATTTT
clone_size: -; d_call: TRBD1; v_call: TRBV5-5; j_call: TRBJ2-1; cdr3_aa: CASSFLDRVFLLRYNEQFF; cdr3_nt: TGTGCCAGCAGCTTTCTTGACAGGGTCTTTTTATTAAGGTACAATGAGCAGTTCTTC
clone_size: many; d_call: TRBD1; v_call: TRBV12-3/TRBV12-4; j_call: TRBJ1-1; cdr3_aa: CASSLEGADTEAFF; cdr3_nt: TGTGCCAGCAGTTTAGAGGGGGCGGACACTGAAGCTTTCTTT
clone_size: many; d_call: -; v_call: TRBV28; j_call: TRBJ2-3; cdr3_aa: CASSLSPDTDTQYF; cdr3_nt: TGTGCCAGCAGTTTATCCCCAGACACAGATACGCAGTATTTT
clone_size: few; d_call: TRBD2; v_call: TRBV18; j_call: TRBJ2-3; cdr3_aa: CASSPYLVRTSVTDTQYF; cdr3_nt: TGTGCCAGCTCACCTTATCTAGTAAGGACTAGCGTCACAGATACGCAGTATTTT
clone_size: -; d_call: -; v_call: TRBV28; j_call: TRBJ1-2; cdr3_aa: CASSLGSAYGYTF; cdr3_nt: TGTGCCAGCAGTTTAGGCAGCGCCTATGGCTACACCTTC
clone_size: -; d_call: -; v_call: TRBV5-1; j_call: TRBJ2-5; cdr3_aa: CASIPTDQETQYF; cdr3_nt: TGCGCCAGCATCCCGACAGACCAAGAGACCCAGTACTTC
clone_size: many; d_call: -; v_call: TRBV20-1; j_call: TRBJ1-5; cdr3_aa: CSAAGQNNQPQHF; cdr3_nt: TGCAGTGCGGCTGGACAGAACAATCAGCCCCAGCATTTT
clone_size: -; d_call: TRBD1; v_call: TRBV19; j_call: TRBJ1-1; cdr3_aa: CASSTGQGALGAFF; cdr3_nt: TGTGCCAGTAGTACGGGACAGGGGGCGCTGGGAGCTTTCTTT
clone_size: once; d_call: TRBD2; v_call: TRBV6-2/TRBV6-3; j_call: TRBJ2-1; cdr3_aa: CASSYSFGGGSYNEQFF; cdr3_nt: TGTGCCAGCAGTTACTCGTTCGGGGGGGGATCCTACAATGAGCAGTTCTTC
clone_size: few; d_call: TRBD1; v_call: TRBV20-1; j_call: TRBJ1-1; cdr3_aa: CSARSGQGGTEAFF; cdr3_nt: TGCAGTGCTAGATCCGGACAGGGTGGTACTGAAGCTTTCTTT
clone_size: many; d_call: -; v_call: TRBV18; j_call: TRBJ2-3; cdr3_aa: CASSPGSPDTQYF; cdr3_nt: TGTGCCAGCTCACCGGGCAGCCCAGATACGCAGTATTTT
clone_size: many; d_call: -; v_call: TRBV28; j_call: TRBJ1-2; cdr3_aa: CASAEAGTYYTF; cdr3_nt: TGTGCCAGCGCCGAAGCAGGGACGTACTACACCTTC